Below, one T cell receptor beta chain is given with its context. The target antigen is unknown. V lost 2 bases, J lost 3 bases, and 11 bases lay in between. CDR1 is SGHDT and CDR2 is YYEEEE in the germline V gene. This CDR3 has 15 amino acids. In the PCR, 60 Vbeta and 13 Jbeta primers were used. Profiling relied on immunoSEQ multiplex PCR, and the TCRdb table lists in-frame clones only, not all of them. The repertoire consists of 50,000 to 70,000 clones, with over 55% occurring once and the leading ten covering around a third. This sample was included in a study of cytomegalovirus exposure and HLA in healthy donors. Study-wide findings and caveats: With later analysis, a missense DCLRE1C variant became linked to TCR beta V- and J-gene trimming. Among TCR beta chains, those listed as cytomegalovirus-associated numbered around 180. Presence/absence analyses assumed roughly uniform sequencing depth across donors, which may not hold.

This TCR was recovered from a man aged 40-49 years in good health and CMV-seropositive. Sequenced material: PBMCs. V usage is TRBV5-6 and J usage is TRBJ2-2; D is undetermined. The CDR3 DNA reads as TGTGCCAGCAGCTTTCCTCAAACTTACACCGGGGAGCTGTTTTTT. It codes for CASSFPQTYTGELFF.